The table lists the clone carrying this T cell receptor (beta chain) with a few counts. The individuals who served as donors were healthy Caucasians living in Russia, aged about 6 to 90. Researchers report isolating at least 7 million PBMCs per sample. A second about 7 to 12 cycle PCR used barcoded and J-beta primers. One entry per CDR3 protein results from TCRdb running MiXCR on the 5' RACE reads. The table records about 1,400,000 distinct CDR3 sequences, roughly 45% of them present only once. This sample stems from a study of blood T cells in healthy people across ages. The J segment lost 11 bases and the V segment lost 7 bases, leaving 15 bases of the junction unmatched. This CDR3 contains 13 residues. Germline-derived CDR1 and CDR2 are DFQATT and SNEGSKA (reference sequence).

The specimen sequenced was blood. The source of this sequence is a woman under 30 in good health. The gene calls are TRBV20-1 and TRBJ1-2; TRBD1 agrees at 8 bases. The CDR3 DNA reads TGCAGTGAGACTGGACAGGGACAGTTCCAGTACACCTTC. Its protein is CSETGQGQFQYTF.